This T cell receptor (beta chain) originates from a study of T-cell memory formation after mild COVID-19. TCRdb re-called the 5' RACE reads through MiXCR, storing one row per CDR3 protein. Of 400,000 to 500,000 distinct CDR3 sequences detected, about 20% appear once; the ten largest clones hold about 8.8%. This CDR3 region has 14 residues. The V end was cut by 0 bases, the J end by 2 bases, with 7 bases between. Germline CDR1 SGHRS, CDR2 YFSETQ. This clonotype has ten or more counts. The sample consisted of PBMCs or a T cell subset sorted from them (not recorded which). The source is an adult woman who had mild COVID-19 (a few samples of this study predate the infection). Cell type and time point are not known. The rearrangement joins TRBV5-1 to TRBJ2-3; no firm D call. CDR3 coding DNA: TGCGCCAGCAGCTTGGAGCAGTCCACAGATACGCAGTATTTT. This gives the protein CASSLEQSTDTQYF.